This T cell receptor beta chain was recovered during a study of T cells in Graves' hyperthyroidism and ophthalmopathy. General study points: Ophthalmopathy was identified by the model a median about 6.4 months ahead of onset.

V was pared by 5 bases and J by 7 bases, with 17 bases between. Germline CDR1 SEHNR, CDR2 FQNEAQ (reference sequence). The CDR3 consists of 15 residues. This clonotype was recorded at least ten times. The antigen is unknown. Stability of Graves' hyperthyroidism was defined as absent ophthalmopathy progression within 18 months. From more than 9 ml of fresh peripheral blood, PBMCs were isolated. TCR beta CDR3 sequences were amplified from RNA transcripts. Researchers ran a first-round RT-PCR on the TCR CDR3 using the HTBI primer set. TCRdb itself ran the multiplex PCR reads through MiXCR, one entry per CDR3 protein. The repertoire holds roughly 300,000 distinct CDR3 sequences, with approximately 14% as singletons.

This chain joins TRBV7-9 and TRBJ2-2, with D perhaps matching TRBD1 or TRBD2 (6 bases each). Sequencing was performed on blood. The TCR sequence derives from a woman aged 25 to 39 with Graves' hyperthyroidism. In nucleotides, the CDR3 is TGTGCCAGCAGCCTCGCTACGGGGGCAAACGGGGAGCTGTTTTTT. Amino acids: CASSLATGANGELFF.